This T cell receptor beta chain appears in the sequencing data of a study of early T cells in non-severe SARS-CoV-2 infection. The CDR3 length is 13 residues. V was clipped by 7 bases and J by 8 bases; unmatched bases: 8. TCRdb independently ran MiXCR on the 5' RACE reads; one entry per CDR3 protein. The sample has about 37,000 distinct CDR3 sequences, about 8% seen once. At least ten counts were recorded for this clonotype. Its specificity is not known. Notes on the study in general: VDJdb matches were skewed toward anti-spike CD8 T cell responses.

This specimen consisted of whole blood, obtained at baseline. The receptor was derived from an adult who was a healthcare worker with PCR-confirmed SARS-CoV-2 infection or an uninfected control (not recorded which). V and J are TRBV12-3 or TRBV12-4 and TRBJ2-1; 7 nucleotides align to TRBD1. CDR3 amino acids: CASTSAGGHEQFF. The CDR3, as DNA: TGTGCCAGCACCTCGGCAGGGGGTCATGAGCAGTTCTTC.